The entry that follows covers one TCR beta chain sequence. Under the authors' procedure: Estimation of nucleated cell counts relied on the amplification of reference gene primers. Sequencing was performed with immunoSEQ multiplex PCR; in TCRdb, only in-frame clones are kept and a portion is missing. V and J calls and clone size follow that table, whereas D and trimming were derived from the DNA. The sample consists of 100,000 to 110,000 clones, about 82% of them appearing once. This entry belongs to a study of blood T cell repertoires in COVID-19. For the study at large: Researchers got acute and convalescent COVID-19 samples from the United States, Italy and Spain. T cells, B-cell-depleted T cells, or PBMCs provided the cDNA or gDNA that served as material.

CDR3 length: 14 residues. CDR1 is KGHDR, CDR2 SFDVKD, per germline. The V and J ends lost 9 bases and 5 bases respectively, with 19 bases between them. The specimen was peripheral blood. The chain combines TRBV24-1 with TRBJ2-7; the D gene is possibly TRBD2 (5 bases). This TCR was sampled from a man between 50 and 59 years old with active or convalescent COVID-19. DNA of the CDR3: TGTGCCACCGCCAGCGGCAGGACGGCCAACGAGCAGTACTTC. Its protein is CATASGRTANEQYF.